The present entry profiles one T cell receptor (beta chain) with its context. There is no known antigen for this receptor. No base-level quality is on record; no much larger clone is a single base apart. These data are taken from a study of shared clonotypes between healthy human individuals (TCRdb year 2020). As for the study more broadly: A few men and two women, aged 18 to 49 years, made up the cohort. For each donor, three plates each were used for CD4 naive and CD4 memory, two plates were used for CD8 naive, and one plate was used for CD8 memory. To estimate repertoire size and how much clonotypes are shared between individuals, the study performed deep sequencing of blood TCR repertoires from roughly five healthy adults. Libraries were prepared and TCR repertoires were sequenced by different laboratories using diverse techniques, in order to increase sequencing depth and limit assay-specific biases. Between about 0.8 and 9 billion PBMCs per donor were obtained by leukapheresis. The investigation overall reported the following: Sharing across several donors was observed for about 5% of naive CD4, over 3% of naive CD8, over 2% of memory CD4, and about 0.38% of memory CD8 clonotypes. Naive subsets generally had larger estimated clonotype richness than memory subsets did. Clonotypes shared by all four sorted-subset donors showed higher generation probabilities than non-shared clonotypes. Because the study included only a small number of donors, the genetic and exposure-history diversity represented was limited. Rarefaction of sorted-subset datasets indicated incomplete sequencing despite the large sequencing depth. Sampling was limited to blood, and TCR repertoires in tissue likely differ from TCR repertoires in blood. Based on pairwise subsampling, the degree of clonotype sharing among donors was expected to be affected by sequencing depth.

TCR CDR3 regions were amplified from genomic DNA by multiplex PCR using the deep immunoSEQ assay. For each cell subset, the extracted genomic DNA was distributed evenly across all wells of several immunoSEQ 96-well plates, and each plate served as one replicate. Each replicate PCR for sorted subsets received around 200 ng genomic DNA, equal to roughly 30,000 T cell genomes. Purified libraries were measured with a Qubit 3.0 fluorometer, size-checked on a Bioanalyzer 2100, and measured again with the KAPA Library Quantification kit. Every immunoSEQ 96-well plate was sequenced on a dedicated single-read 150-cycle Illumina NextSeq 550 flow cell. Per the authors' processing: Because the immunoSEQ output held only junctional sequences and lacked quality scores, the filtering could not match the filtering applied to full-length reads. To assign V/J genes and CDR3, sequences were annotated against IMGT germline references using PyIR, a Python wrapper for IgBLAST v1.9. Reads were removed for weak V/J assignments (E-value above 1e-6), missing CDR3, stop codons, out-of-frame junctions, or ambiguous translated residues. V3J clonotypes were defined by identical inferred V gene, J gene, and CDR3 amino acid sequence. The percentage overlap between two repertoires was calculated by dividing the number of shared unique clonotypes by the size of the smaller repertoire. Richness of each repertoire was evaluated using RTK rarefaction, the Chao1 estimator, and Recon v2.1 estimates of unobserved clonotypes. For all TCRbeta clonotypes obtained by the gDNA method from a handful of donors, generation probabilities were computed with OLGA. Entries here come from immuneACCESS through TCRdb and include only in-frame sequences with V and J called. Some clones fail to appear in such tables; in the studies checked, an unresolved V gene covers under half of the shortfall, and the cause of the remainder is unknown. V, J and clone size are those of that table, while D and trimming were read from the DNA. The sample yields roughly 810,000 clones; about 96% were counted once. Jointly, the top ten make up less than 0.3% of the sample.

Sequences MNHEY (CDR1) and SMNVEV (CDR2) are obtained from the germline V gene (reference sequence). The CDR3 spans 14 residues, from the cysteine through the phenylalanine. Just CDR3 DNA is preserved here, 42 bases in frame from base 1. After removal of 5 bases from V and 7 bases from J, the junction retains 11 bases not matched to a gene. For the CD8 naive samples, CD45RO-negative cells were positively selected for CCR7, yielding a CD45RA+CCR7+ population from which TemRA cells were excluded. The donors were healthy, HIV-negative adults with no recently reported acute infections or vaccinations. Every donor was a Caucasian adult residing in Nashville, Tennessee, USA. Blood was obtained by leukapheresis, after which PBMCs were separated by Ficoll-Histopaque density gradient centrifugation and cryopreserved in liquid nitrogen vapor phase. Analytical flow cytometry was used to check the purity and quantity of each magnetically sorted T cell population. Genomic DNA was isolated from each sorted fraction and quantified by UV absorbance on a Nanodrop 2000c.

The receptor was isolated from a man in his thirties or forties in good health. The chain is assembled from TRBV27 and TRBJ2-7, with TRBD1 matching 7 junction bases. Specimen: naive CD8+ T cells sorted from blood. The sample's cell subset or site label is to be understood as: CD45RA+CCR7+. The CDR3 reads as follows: CASSLNDREQEQYF. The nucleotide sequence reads TGTGCCAGCAGTCTTAATGACAGGGAGCAAGAGCAGTACTTC.